The TCR beta chain under discussion was sequenced for a study of blood T cell repertoires in COVID-19. At the level of the study: COVID-19 samples, acute and convalescent, were from the United States, Italy and Spain. Sources were T cells, B-cell-depleted T cells, or PBMCs; the material itself was cDNA or gDNA.

In the source study's methods: Amplifying reference gene primers gave estimates of nucleated cell counts. Libraries were prepared by immunoSEQ multiplex PCR; TCRdb keeps only in-frame clonotypes and omits some of them. The D gene and trimming were derived from the DNA, and the V and J assignments and clone size from that table. The table has about 200,000 clones, approximately 90% seen once; the top ten hold over 15%. V was trimmed by 2 bases and J by 8 bases, leaving 16 bases between them. The CDR3 is 15 amino acids. The germline V gene encodes CDR1 KGHSH and CDR2 LQKENI. The receptor was derived from a man aged 50 or older with COVID-19, enrolled during active disease. The sequenced sample consisted of peripheral blood. The chain uses TRBV18 and TRBJ2-1; D is perhaps TRBD2 (6 bases). For the CDR3, the DNA is TGTGCCAGCTCACCATACGTGGGAGGAGGCCATGAGCAGTTCTTC. This sequence encodes CASSPYVGGGHEQFF. Full variable domain (missing parts from reference TRBV18 and TRBJ2-1): NAGVMQNPRHLVRRRGQEARLRCSPMKGHSHVYWYRQLPEEGLKFMVYLQKENIIDESGMPKERFSAEFPKEGPSILRIQQVVRGDSAAYFCASSPYVGGGHEQFFGPGTRLTVL.